This TCR beta chain was profiled in a study of shared clonotypes between healthy human individuals (dated by TCRdb to between 2020 and 2021). At the level of the whole study: Three men and a couple of women, aged 18 to 49 years, made up the cohort. Per donor, leukapheresis produced somewhere between about 0.94 and 9.5 billion PBMCs. To increase sequencing depth and limit assay-specific biases, different laboratories used diverse techniques to prepare libraries and sequence TCR repertoires. To estimate repertoire size and how much clonotype sharing occurs between individuals, the study deeply sequenced the blood TCR repertoires of roughly 5 healthy adults. Per donor, three plates each were used for CD4 naive and CD4 memory, two for CD8 naive, and one for CD8 memory.

CD8 naive samples consisted of CD45RO-negative cells that were positively selected for CCR7, yielding a CD45RA+CCR7+ population without TemRA cells. The donors were healthy, HIV-negative adults with no recently reported acute infections or vaccinations. Every donor was a Caucasian adult living in Nashville, Tennessee, USA. Blood was obtained by leukapheresis, after which PBMCs were separated by Ficoll-Histopaque density gradient centrifugation and cryopreserved in liquid nitrogen vapor phase. Purity and quantity of every magnetically sorted T cell population were checked by analytical flow cytometry. Each sorted fraction had its genomic DNA isolated and then quantified by UV absorbance on a Nanodrop 2000c. What the authors observed across the whole study: Rarefaction of sorted-subset datasets indicated incomplete sequencing despite the large sequencing depth. Based on pairwise subsampling, the degree of clonotype sharing among donors was expected to be affected by sequencing depth. Compared with non-shared clonotypes, clonotypes shared by all four sorted-subset donors had higher generation probabilities. Naive subsets generally had larger estimated clonotype richness than memory subsets. Because the study included a small number of donors, the genetic and exposure-history diversity represented was limited. Across four donors, around 5% of naive CD4, around 3.3% of naive CD8, approximately 2.5% of memory CD4, and approximately 0.42% of memory CD8 clonotypes were shared. Sampling was restricted to blood, and TCR repertoires in tissue are likely to differ from TCR repertoires in blood.

Notes on this clone: No antigen is known for it. Qualities for individual bases were not recorded, and no much larger clone is one base off.

V is pruned by 0 bases and J by 5 bases, leaving 2 bases of the junction without a gene match. Including the terminal cysteine and phenylalanine, the CDR3 comprises 15 residues. CDR3 DNA is the only sequence kept; it has 45 bases, read in frame from the first base. CDR1 and CDR2 (MNHEY, SVGAGI) derive from the germline V gene. Using the deep immunoSEQ assay, multiplex PCR amplified TCR CDR3 regions from genomic DNA. Extracted genomic DNA from each cell subset was distributed evenly across all wells of several immunoSEQ 96-well plates, and each plate was treated as a replicate. For sorted subsets, roughly 200 ng of genomic DNA, equivalent to some 30,000 T cell genomes, went into each replicate PCR. Purified libraries were measured with a Qubit 3.0 fluorometer, size-checked on a Bioanalyzer 2100, and measured again with the KAPA Library Quantification kit. Every immunoSEQ 96-well plate was sequenced on a separate single-read 150-cycle Illumina NextSeq 550 flow cell. The original methods were these. Because the immunoSEQ output held only junctional sequences and lacked quality scores, the filtering could not match the filtering applied to full-length reads. To assign V/J genes and CDR3, sequences were annotated using PyIR, a Python wrapper for IgBLAST v1.9, with IMGT germline references. Reads were removed for weak V/J assignments (E-value above 1e-6), missing CDR3, stop codons, out-of-frame junctions, or ambiguous translated residues. V3J clonotypes were defined as sequences sharing the same inferred V gene, J gene, and CDR3 amino acid sequence. Percentage overlap between repertoires was computed as shared unique clonotypes divided by the size of the smaller repertoire. Repertoire richness was assessed with RTK rarefaction, the Chao1 estimator, and Recon v2.1 estimates of unobserved clonotypes. Generation probabilities for all TCRbeta clonotypes obtained by the gDNA method from a handful of donors were computed using OLGA. Drawn from immuneACCESS, this table holds only the in-frame rearrangements with V and J called that TCRdb kept. Clones are partly lost; checked studies trace under half to an unresolved V gene and leave the rest unexplained. The D gene and trimming were derived from the DNA, and the V and J assignments and clone size from that table. This sample has about 2 million clones in its table, and approximately 94% of those were observed once. Roughly 1% of the sample rests with the top ten.

This sequence uses TRBV6-5 and TRBJ2-7; the junction holds 12 bases that match TRBD2. The receptor comes from a man aged 18 to 30 in good health. Input material: naive CD8+ T cells sorted from blood. Taken with the paper, the label for cell subset or site translates to: CD45RA+CCR7+. The nucleotides read TGTGCCAGCAGTTACTCGACTAGCGGGAGCGACGAGCAGTACTTC. The translation is CASSYSTSGSDEQYF.